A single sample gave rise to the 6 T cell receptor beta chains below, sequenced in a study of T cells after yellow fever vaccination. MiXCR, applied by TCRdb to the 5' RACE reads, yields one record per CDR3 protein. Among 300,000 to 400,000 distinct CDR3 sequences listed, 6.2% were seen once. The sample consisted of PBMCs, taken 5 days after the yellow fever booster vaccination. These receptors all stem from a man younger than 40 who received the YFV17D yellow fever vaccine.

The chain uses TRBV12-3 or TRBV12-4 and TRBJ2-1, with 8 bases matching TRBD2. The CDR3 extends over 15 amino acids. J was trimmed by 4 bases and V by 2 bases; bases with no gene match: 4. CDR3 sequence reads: CASSLQRETYNEQFF. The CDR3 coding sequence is TGTGCCAGCAGTTTACAGCGGGAGACATACAATGAGCAGTTCTTC.

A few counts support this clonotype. The CDR3 region is CSAVTASYNYGYTF. CDR3 in DNA: TGCAGTGCTGTGACCGCTAGCTATAACTATGGCTACACCTTC. This chain links TRBV20-1 with TRBJ1-2; D is unclear. Looked up from germline, CDR1 is DFQATT and CDR2 is SNEGSKA (reference sequence). Trimming took 5 bases from V and 1 from J, leaving 14 bases between them. The CDR3 covers 14 residues.

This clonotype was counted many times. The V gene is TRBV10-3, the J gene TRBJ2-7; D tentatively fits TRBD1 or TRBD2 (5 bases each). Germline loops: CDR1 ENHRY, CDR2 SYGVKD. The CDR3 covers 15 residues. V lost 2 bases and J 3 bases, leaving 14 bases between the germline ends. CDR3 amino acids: CAISERGRENYEQYF. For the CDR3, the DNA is TGTGCCATCAGTGAGAGGGGAAGGGAGAACTACGAGCAGTACTTC.

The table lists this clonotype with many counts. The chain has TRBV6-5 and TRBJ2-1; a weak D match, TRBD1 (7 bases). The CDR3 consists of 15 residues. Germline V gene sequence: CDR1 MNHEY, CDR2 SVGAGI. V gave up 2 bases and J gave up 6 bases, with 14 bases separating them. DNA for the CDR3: TGTGCCAGCAGTTACACGACAGGGAGGACCAATGAGCAGTTCTTC. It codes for CASSYTTGRTNEQFF.

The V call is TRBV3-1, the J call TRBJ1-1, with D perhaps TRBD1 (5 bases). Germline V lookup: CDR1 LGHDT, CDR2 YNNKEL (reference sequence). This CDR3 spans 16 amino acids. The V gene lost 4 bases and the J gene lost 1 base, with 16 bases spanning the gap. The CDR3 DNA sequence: TGTGCCAGCAGCCTATACCTGGGGCAGCCGAACACTGAAGCTTTCTTT. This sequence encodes CASSLYLGQPNTEAFF.

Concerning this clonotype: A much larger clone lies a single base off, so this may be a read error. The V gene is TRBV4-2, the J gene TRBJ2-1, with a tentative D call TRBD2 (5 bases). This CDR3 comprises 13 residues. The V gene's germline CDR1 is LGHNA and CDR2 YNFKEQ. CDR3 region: CVSSQERVGEQFF. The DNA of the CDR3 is TGTGTCAGCAGCCAAGAGAGGGTCGGGGAGCAGTTCTTC.